The present T cell receptor (beta chain) was sequenced within a study of identical twins. This clonotype was seen a few times. The germline CDR1 and CDR2 sequences are SGHAT and FQNNGV. V dropped 3 bases and J dropped 3; count of bases not matched to a gene: 12. CDR3 size: 19 residues. TCRdb used MiXCR to reprocess the 5' RACE reads, holding one entry per CDR3 protein. The sample has some 260,000 distinct CDR3 sequences; roughly 13% are singletons. This TCR derives from a woman aged 18-35 years in good health. J is TRBJ2-3 and V is TRBV11-2; TRBD2 agrees at 13 bases. The specimen was memory (CD45RO+) T cells sorted from blood. The CDR3 DNA sequence: TGTGCCAGCAGCTTTGAGAGGACTAGCGGGAGTGGGGGAACAGATACGCAGTATTTT. Translation: CASSFERTSGSGGTDTQYF.